This T cell receptor beta chain appears in the sequencing data of a study of blood T cell repertoires in COVID-19. Study-wide context: Sources were T cells, B-cell-depleted T cells, or PBMCs; the material itself was cDNA or gDNA.

The study drew participants aged about 18 to 89 years from some 23 US areas. The CDR3 sequence is 18 residues long. The junction had 17 bases not matched to a gene; V was cut back by 3 bases and J by 6 bases. CDR1 and CDR2 from the germline V gene are SGDLS and YYNGEE. Here immunoSEQ multiplex PCR was the method, and the copy in TCRdb shows in-frame clones only, minus some. The data show about 220,000 clones, just over 85% seen once. Sequences were obtained from PBMCs or T cells enriched from blood (not recorded which). The receptor's source is a woman aged 45-65 years with acute COVID-19. The J gene is TRBJ2-2, the V gene TRBV9; 7 bases map to TRBD2. In DNA, the CDR3 is TGTGCCAGCAGCGCTAGCACTAGTGGGAGGGCCTGGGCCGGGGAGCTGTTTTTT. Its translation: CASSASTSGRAWAGELFF.